Listed below are T cell receptor beta chains from one sample, sequenced in a study of cytomegalovirus exposure and HLA in healthy donors. Sequenced by immunoSEQ multiplex PCR; TCRdb stores in-frame clones only, minus some. The profile shows about 190,000 clones, 85% of them singletons. The sample consisted of PBMCs. These receptors were collected from a boy younger than 10 in good health and CMV-seronegative. Both conserved end residues are part of each CDR3. The order of the fields is clone size, J gene, V gene, D gene, CDR3 DNA, CDR3 protein. The D gene is left open where the match is weak. Size values are once, few and many counts, or a class for expanded clones, and some rows have none.

once TRBJ2-3 TRBV7-9 . TGTGCCAGCCAAAACAACGTGGTGGCAGGGAAATCACATACGCAGTATTTT CASQNNVVAGKSHTQYF
. TRBJ1-1 TRBV6-5 . TGTGCCAGCATACAACAGGGTCAGAACACTGAAGCTTTCTTT CASIQQGQNTEAFF
. TRBJ2-7 TRBV27 TRBD2 TGTGCCAGCAGTTTGTCGCTAGCGGGAGAGCACGAGCAGTACTTC CASSLSLAGEHEQYF
. TRBJ2-7 TRBV28 . TGTGCCAGCAGTTTCGAGTGGGGAGCACTCTACGAGCAGTACTTC CASSFEWGALYEQYF
once TRBJ1-2 TRBV15 . TGTGCCACCAGCAGAGATACCGGCTATGGCTACACCTTC CATSRDTGYGYTF
few TRBJ1-1 TRBV10-1 . TGCGCCAGCAGGTCTGGGGGGTCCACTGAAGCTTTCTTT CASRSGGSTEAFF
. TRBJ2-7 TRBV28 . TGTGCCAGCGGGTACAGGGGGGGTTACGAGCAGTACTTC CASGYRGGYEQYF
. TRBJ1-2 TRBV19 TRBD1 TGTGCCAGTAGTATAGATCGGGACAGGGTGGACTATGGCTACACCTTC CASSIDRDRVDYGYTF
. TRBJ1-1 TRBV29-1 TRBD1 TGCAGCGGGGGACAGTGGAACACTGAAGCTTTCTTT CSGGQWNTEAFF
. TRBJ2-5 TRBV15 TRBD1 TGTGCCACCAGCAGATGGGACAGTCCGATTCAAGAGACCCAGTACTTC CATSRWDSPIQETQYF
. TRBJ2-1 TRBV5-1 TRBD1 TGCGCCAGCAGCTCATTGGGGACAGGGTACAATGAGCAGTTCTTC CASSSLGTGYNEQFF
. TRBJ1-2 TRBV2 TRBD1 TGTGCCAGCAGTGTTCGACAGGGGGATGGCTACACCTTC CASSVRQGDGYTF
. TRBJ2-7 TRBV6-5 . TGTGCCAGCAACGGTAGGGGATCCTACGAGCAGTACTTC CASNGRGSYEQYF
once TRBJ2-2 TRBV29-1 TRBD2 TGCAGCGTCGGAGCGGGAGGTACCACCGGGGAGCTGTTTTTT CSVGAGGTTGELFF
. TRBJ2-3 TRBV5-1 . TGCGCCAGCAGCTTGGATCCGTTCACAGATACGCAGTATTTT CASSLDPFTDTQYF
. TRBJ1-4 TRBV29-1 . TGCAGCGCCCTTTCCGGGGTTAATGAAAAACTGTTTTTT CSALSGVNEKLFF
. TRBJ2-3 TRBV2 TRBD2 TGTGCCAGCGGAGTTGATGGGCTAGCGGTAGATACGCAGTATTTT CASGVDGLAVDTQYF
few TRBJ1-2 TRBV15 . TGTGCCACCAGCAGACTCGCGGGGAGTCTCTATGGCTACACCTTC CATSRLAGSLYGYTF
. TRBJ2-7 TRBV7-9 . TGTGCCAGCAGCTCCCCAGGACACTACGAGCAGTACTTC CASSSPGHYEQYF
. TRBJ2-1 TRBV2 TRBD2 TGTGCCAGCAGACGGGCGGGAGGTTTAGATGAGCAGTTCTTC CASRRAGGLDEQFF
. TRBJ2-2 TRBV7-7 TRBD1 TGTGCTAGCAGCCCGGACAGGTCCTGGACCGGGGAGCTGTTTTTT CASSPDRSWTGELFF
. TRBJ1-2 TRBV4-1 . TGCGCCAGCAGCCAAGCTCCCCTCGCGCGCAGGGTCGGTGGCTACACCTTC CASSQAPLARRVGGYTF
. TRBJ2-3 TRBV28 . TGTGCCAGCACGAGGGGAGGAGCAGATACGCAGTATTTT CASTRGGADTQYF
. TRBJ1-2 TRBV28 . TGTGCCAGCAGTTTTTCTCGGACTACTAACTATGGCTACACCTTC CASSFSRTTNYGYTF
. TRBJ1-5 TRBV27 . TGTGCCAGCAGTTTACTCACAGGGAGCAATCAGCCCCAGCATTTT CASSLLTGSNQPQHF
few TRBJ2-1 TRBV18 TRBD2 TGTGCCAGCTCACCAATGCTAGCGGGAGGGCCAGGATATGAGCAGTTCTTC CASSPMLAGGPGYEQFF
. TRBJ2-3 TRBV7-8 . TGTGCCAGCAGCTCCGAGGGAGGAGGATATACGCAGTATTTT CASSSEGGGYTQYF
. TRBJ1-5 TRBV28 . TGTGCCAGCAGTTTACCGCAGGGGCGCAATCAGCCCCAGCATTTT CASSLPQGRNQPQHF
. TRBJ2-7 TRBV28 . TGTGCCAGCAGTTTATATGGCCTCGAGCAGTACTTC CASSLYGLEQYF
. TRBJ2-1 TRBV25-1 . TGTGCCAGCAGTGAGGCTAGGCGGGATGAGCAGTTCTTC CASSEARRDEQFF
once TRBJ2-2 TRBV5-1 TRBD1 TGCGCCAGCAGTTATGGACAGGGGGCGATCGGGGAGCTGTTTTTT CASSYGQGAIGELFF
. TRBJ1-1 TRBV11-2 . TGTGCCAGCAGCTCTCGGACAGAGACGAACACTGAAGCTTTCTTT CASSSRTETNTEAFF
. TRBJ1-1 TRBV6-5 . TGTGCCAGCAGTTACCTCCCCAGGGGTACTGAAGCTTTCTTT CASSYLPRGTEAFF
. TRBJ2-3 TRBV6-5 TRBD2 TGTGCCAGCAGTTCCCAAAGCGGGGGGGCTGCAGATACGCAGTATTTT CASSSQSGGAADTQYF
. TRBJ1-1 TRBV15 . TGTGCCACCAGCAGAGATCTAGGGGCGAACACTGAAGCTTTCTTT CATSRDLGANTEAFF
once TRBJ2-1 TRBV6-1 TRBD2 TGTGCCAGCAGTGAAACCGGGACTAGCGGGAGGGCGACCTACAATGAGCAGTTCTTC CASSETGTSGRATYNEQFF
. TRBJ2-7 TRBV29-1 TRBD1 TGCAGCGTCGGGACAGGGCGTTACGAGCAGTACTTC CSVGTGRYEQYF
. TRBJ2-1 TRBV6-5 . TGTGCCAGCAGTTACGCCGTACTTGGTGAGCAGTTCTTC CASSYAVLGEQFF
. TRBJ1-3 TRBV4-1 . TGCGCCAGCAGCCTCGGGGGCTCTGGAAACACCATATATTTT CASSLGGSGNTIYF
. TRBJ2-1 TRBV9 . TGTGCCAGCAGCGTAGGAGGGGGTGAGCAGTTCTTC CASSVGGGEQFF
. TRBJ1-6 TRBV7-2 . TGTGCCAGCAGCTCCCAGCAGGGGAATAATTCACCCCTCCACTTT CASSSQQGNNSPLHF
. TRBJ2-2 TRBV27 TRBD1 TGTGCCAGCACTAACATTAGGACAGGCTTCAACACCGGGGAGCTGTTTTTT CASTNIRTGFNTGELFF
. TRBJ2-3 TRBV27 TRBD2 TGTGCCAGCAGTTTCTCCGGGACTAGCGGGGCTTATACGCAGTATTTT CASSFSGTSGAYTQYF
. TRBJ2-1 TRBV9 TRBD2 TGTGCCAGCAGCGTAGCGGGACTAGCGGGGGTATATGAGCAGTTCTTC CASSVAGLAGVYEQFF
once TRBJ1-2 TRBV27 . TGTGCCAGCAGTTTCCACGAGGACAGCGGCTATGGCTACACCTTC CASSFHEDSGYGYTF
. TRBJ2-3 TRBV5-1 TRBD2 TGCGCCAGCAGCTTCGGACTAGCGGGGGGGCTGGAGACAGATACGCAGTATTTT CASSFGLAGGLETDTQYF
. TRBJ2-3 TRBV27 . TGTGCCAGCAGTGTAAACCACAGAGCAGATACGCAGTATTTT CASSVNHRADTQYF
once TRBJ1-5 TRBV21-1 . TGTGCCAGCAGCAAGAGACTAAATAGCAATCAGCCCCAGCATTTT CASSKRLNSNQPQHF
. TRBJ1-2 TRBV5-5 . TGTGCCAGCAGCTTGGCCGAGGCAGGGACAGGCTACACCTTC CASSLAEAGTGYTF
. TRBJ2-3 TRBV2 TRBD2 TGTGCCAGCAGGGCAGGACTAGCGGGAGCGGCAGATACGCAGTATTTT CASRAGLAGAADTQYF
. TRBJ1-1 TRBV5-1 TRBD1 TGCGCCAGCAGCTTGCCTAGGACAGGAGTTATGAACACTGAAGCTTTCTTT CASSLPRTGVMNTEAFF
. TRBJ1-4 TRBV5-4 . TGTGCCAGCAGCTTGGAGGTGGGAGGTCGAGAAAAACTGTTTTTT CASSLEVGGREKLFF
few TRBJ1-1 TRBV6-5 TRBD1 TGTGCCAGCAGCTTTACAGGGGACACTGAAGCTTTCTTT CASSFTGDTEAFF
. TRBJ1-6 TRBV5-4 TRBD1 TGTGCCAGCAGCTCAGACAGGGGGCAGAGCTCCTATAATTCACCCCTCCACTTT CASSSDRGQSSYNSPLHF
. TRBJ2-7 TRBV7-3 TRBD1 TGTGCCAGCAGCTTAACTGGGGGACAGGGCAACGAGCAGTACTTC CASSLTGGQGNEQYF
. TRBJ1-5 TRBV28 . TGTGCCAGCAGTTCCCCGTCCTATAGCAATCAGCCCCAGCATTTT CASSSPSYSNQPQHF